Below are 10 T cell receptor beta chains sequenced from a single sample in a study of PD-1 blockade in classical Hodgkin lymphoma. Method: immunoSEQ multiplex PCR; TCRdb's copy keeps in-frame clones and lacks some. The top ten clones hold about a sixth of a sample with some 93,000 clones, around 80% of them seen once. Described time point: cycle 4 day 1 (C4D1), after around six weeks of nivolumab. All trial patients relapsed after autologous stem cell transplantation. The sample in question was peripheral blood mononuclear cells (PBMCs), obtained before the fourth cycle of nivolumab. All receptors come from a human donor with classical Hodgkin lymphoma.

The chain is built from TRBV6-4 and TRBJ1-2; D may be TRBD1 (5 bases). This CDR3 spans 14 amino acids. The germline gives CDR1 MRHNA, CDR2 SNTAGT. Between the trimmed V and J ends, which lost 6 bases and 8 bases, there was a span of 19 bases. Here the CDR3 reads CASSPLAGWGGYTF. The CDR3 nucleotides read TGTGCCAGCAGCCCGTTGGCGGGCTGGGGCGGCTACACCTTC.

This clone appeared a few times. The chain joins TRBV2 to TRBJ2-7, with 7 bases matching TRBD2. The CDR3 has 15 amino acids. The ends lost 1 base at V and 3 bases at J; junction bases unmatched: 6. In germline, CDR1 is SNHLY, CDR2 FYNNEI. CDR3: CASSEGTSSLYEQYF. The CDR3 DNA reads TGTGCCAGCAGTGAAGGGACTAGTTCTCTCTACGAGCAGTACTTC.

CDR3 in DNA: TGCGCCAGCAGCTTGGTGGGTTGGGGGGACACTGAAGCTTTCTTT. Translated, it gives CASSLVGWGDTEAFF. The chain links TRBV5-1 to TRBJ1-1; a possible D gene is TRBD1 (5 bases). The CDR3 is 15 amino acids. Trimming removed 0 bases from V and 3 bases from J, with 12 bases in between. Germline V gene lookup returns CDR1 SGHRS and CDR2 YFSETQ.

The V call is TRBV6-1, the J call TRBJ1-4, with TRBD1 matching over 10 bases. CDR3 length: 14 amino acids. The J segment lost 6 bases and the V segment lost 5 bases, leaving 3 bases of the junction unmatched. Germline V gives CDR1 MNHNS, CDR2 SASEGT. In nucleotides, the CDR3 is TGTGCCAGCAGTCGGACAGGGGGGGATGAAAAACTGTTTTTT. It translates to CASSRTGGDEKLFF.

This chain connects TRBV4-1 to TRBJ1-5; D is unresolved. In germline, CDR1 is MGHRA, CDR2 YSYEKL. This CDR3 is built from 16 residues. Trimming shortened V by 0 bases and J by 7 bases, and 16 bases separated the two germline ends. The CDR3 nucleotides read TGCGCCAGCAGCCAAGAGGGAGTCCACACGGGCCAGCCCCAGCATTTT. This sequence encodes CASSQEGVHTGQPQHF.

V gene TRBV9 combines with J gene TRBJ1-2; D is possibly TRBD1 (5 bases). CDR3 length: 15 residues. The germline CDR1 and CDR2 sequences are SGDLS and YYNGEE. Between the trimmed V and J ends, which lost 1 base and 6 bases, there was a span of 16 bases. CDR3 nucleotides: TGTGCCAGCAGCGTATTTCCGTGGACACGGGATGGCTACACCTTC. Protein: CASSVFPWTRDGYTF.

This clone was detected a few times. This sequence joins TRBV15 and TRBJ2-7; 9 bases fit TRBD2. The CDR3 runs 18 residues. The junction had 10 bases not matched to a gene; V was cut back by 0 bases and J by 1 base. Germline lookup yields CDR1 LNHNV and CDR2 YYDKDF (reference sequence). CDR3 region: CATSRDSGGGLASYEQYF. The CDR3 DNA reads TGTGCCACCAGCAGAGATTCGGGCGGAGGACTAGCGTCCTACGAGCAGTACTTC. Full variable domain (remainder filled in from reference TRBV15 and TRBJ2-7): DAMVIQNPRYQVTQFGKPVTLSCSQTLNHNVMYWYQQKSSQAPKLLFHYYDKDFNNEADTPDNFQSRRPNTSFCFLDIRSPGLGDTAMYLCATSRDSGGGLASYEQYFGPGTRLTVT.

A few counts support this clone. The V and J genes are TRBV28 and TRBJ1-1; 8 bases fit TRBD1. This CDR3 region has 16 residues. Germline V gene data show CDR1 as MDHEN and CDR2 as SYDVKM. After removal of 6 bases from V and 2 bases from J, the junction contained 11 bases not matched to a gene. The CDR3 sequence: CASREKPQGVNTEAFF. CDR3 in DNA: TGTGCCAGCAGGGAGAAGCCACAGGGGGTTAACACTGAAGCTTTCTTT.

The rearrangement uses TRBV7-2 and TRBJ2-7; TRBD1 aligns across 11 bases. The CDR3 length is 16 residues. Looked up from germline, CDR1 is SGHTA and CDR2 is FQGNSA. Trimming cost V 3 bases and J 5 bases; bases outside gene matches: 9. The CDR3 reads CASSFLPGQGVDEQYF. For the CDR3, the DNA is TGTGCCAGCAGCTTCCTCCCGGGACAGGGGGTCGACGAGCAGTACTTC.

This clone was picked up one time. This chain connects TRBV30 to TRBJ2-4, with a tentative D call TRBD1 (5 bases). CDR1 GTSNPN and CDR2 SVGIG come from the germline V gene (reference sequence). This CDR3 spans 14 amino acids. The V and J ends lost 1 base and 0 bases respectively, with 7 bases between them. The CDR3 region has the DNA TGTGCCTGGAGTGGCAGGGTAGCCAAAAACATTCAGTACTTC. Its protein is CAWSGRVAKNIQYF.